This T cell receptor (beta chain) came from a study of OX40 agonist ivuxolimab in advanced cancers. About the research overall: It was permissible to have had prior anti-PD-1, anti-PD-L1 or anti-CTLA-4 therapy, and about 40% had some.

This clone was counted a single time. The CDR3 totals 18 residues. Trimming took off 0 bases at V and 2 bases at J, with 20 bases between the two ends. From germline, CDR1 is SGHRS and CDR2 YFSETQ. Assay used: immunoSEQ multiplex PCR; TCRdb lists only in-frame clones, some missing. The profile shows over 150,000 clones, around 94% of them singletons. Sample: CD4+ or CD8+ T cells sorted from blood, taken in a trial of the OX40 agonist ivuxolimab. This clonotype originated in an adult with an advanced solid tumor such as melanoma, head and neck, liver or kidney cancer. The rearrangement links TRBV5-1 to TRBJ1-2; D is undetermined. The CDR3, as DNA: TGCGCCAGCAGCTTGGGGAGGGCGCAACCCCACCAAAACTATGGCTACACCTTC. Amino acid sequence: CASSLGRAQPHQNYGYTF.